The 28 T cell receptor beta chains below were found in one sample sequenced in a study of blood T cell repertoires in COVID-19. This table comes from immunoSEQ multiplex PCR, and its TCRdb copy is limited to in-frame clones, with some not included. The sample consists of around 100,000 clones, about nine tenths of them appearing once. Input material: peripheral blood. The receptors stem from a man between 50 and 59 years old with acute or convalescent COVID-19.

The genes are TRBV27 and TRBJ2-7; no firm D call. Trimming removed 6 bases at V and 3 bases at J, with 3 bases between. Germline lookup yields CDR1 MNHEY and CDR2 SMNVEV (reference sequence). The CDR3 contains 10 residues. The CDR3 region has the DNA TGTGCCAGCAGCCTCTACGAGCAGTACTTC. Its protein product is CASSLYEQYF.

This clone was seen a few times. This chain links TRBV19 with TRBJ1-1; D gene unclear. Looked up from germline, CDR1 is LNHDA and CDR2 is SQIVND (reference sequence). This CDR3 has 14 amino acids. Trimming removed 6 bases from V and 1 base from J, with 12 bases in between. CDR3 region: CASSPGMGNTEAFF. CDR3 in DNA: TGTGCCAGTAGCCCAGGCATGGGGAACACTGAAGCTTTCTTT.

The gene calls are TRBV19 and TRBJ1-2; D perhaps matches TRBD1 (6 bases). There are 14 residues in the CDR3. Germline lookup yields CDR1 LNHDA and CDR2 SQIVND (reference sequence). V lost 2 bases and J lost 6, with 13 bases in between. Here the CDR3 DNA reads TGTGCCAGTAGTATAACCAGGGGCCTGGATGGCTACACCTTC. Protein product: CASSITRGLDGYTF.

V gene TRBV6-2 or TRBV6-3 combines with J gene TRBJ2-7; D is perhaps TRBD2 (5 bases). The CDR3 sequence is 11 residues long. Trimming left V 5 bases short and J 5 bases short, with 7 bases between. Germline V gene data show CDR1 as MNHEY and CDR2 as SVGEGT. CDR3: CASSIGNEQYF. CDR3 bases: TGTGCCAGCAGTATCGGGAACGAGCAGTACTTC.

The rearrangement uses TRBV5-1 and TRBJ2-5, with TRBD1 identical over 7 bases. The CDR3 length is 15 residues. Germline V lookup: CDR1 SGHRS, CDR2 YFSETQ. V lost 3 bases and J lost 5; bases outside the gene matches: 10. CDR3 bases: TGCGCCAGCAGCTCCTCGACAGGGCAGGGGGAGACCCAGTACTTC. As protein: CASSSSTGQGETQYF. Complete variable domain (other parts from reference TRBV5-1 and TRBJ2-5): KAGVTQTPRYLIKTRGQQVTLSCSPISGHRSVSWYQQTPGQGLQFLFEYFSETQRNKGNFPGRFSGRQFSNSRSEMNVSTLELGDSALYLCASSSSTGQGETQYFGPGTRLLVL.

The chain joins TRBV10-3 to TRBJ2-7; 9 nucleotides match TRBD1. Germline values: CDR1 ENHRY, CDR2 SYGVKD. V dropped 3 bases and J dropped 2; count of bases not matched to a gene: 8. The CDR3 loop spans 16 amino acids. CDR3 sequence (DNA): TGTGCCATCAGTGATGCCGGGACAGGGACACCCTACGAGCAGTACTTC. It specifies CAISDAGTGTPYEQYF.

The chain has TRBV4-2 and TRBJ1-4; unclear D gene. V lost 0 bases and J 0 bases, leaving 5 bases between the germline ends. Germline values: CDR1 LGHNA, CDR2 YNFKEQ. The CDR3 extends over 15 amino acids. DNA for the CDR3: TGTGCCAGCAGCCAAGATCCCGCAACTAATGAAAAACTGTTTTTT. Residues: CASSQDPATNEKLFF.

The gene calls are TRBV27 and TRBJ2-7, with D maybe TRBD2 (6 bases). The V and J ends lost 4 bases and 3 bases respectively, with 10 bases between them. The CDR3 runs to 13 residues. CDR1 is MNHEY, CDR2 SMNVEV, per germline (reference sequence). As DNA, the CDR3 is TGTGCCAGCAGTTACCGACTAGGCTACGAGCAGTACTTC. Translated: CASSYRLGYEQYF.

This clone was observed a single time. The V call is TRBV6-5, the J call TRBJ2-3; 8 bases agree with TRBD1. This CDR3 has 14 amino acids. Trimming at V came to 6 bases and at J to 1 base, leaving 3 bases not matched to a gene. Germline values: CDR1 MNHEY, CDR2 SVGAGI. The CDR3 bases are TGTGCCAGCAGCCCGGACAGGGGCACAGATACGCAGTATTTT. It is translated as CASSPDRGTDTQYF.

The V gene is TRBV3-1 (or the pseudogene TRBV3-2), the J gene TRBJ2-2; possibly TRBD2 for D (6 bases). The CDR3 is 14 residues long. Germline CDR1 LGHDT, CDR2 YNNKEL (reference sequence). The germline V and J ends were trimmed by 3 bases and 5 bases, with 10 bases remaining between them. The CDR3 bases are TGTGCCAGCAGCCACAGGAGGGAGACCGGGGAGCTGTTTTTT. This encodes CASSHRRETGELFF.

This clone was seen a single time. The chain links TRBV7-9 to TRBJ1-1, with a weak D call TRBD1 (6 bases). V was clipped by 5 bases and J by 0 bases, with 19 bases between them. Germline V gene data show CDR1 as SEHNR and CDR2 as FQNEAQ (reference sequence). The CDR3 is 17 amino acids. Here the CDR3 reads CASSPGRQVHLNTEAFF. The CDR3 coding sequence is TGTGCCAGCAGCCCAGGCCGACAGGTCCACCTGAACACTGAAGCTTTCTTT.

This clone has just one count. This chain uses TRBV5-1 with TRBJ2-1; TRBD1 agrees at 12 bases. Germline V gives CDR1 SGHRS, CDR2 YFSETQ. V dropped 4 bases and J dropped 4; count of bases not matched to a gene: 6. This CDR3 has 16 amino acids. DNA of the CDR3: TGCGCCAGCAGCCGGGGGACAGGGGGCGCATACAATGAGCAGTTCTTC. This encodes CASSRGTGGAYNEQFF.

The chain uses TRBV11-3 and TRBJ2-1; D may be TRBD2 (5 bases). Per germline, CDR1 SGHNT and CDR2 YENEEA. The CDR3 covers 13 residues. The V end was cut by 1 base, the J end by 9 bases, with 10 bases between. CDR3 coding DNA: TGTGCCAGCAGCTTAGGTCTAGCACGTGAGCAGTTCTTC. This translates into CASSLGLAREQFF.

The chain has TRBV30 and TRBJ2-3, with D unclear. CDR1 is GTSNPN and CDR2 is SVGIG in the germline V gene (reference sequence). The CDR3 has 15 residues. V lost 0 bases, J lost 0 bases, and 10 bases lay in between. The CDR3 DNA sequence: TGTGCCTGGAGTGTGGGTGGGCGCAGCACAGATACGCAGTATTTT. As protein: CAWSVGGRSTDTQYF.

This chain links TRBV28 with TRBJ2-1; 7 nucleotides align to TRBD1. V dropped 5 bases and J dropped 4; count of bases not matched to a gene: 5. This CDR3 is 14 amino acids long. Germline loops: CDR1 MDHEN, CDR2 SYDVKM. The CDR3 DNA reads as TGTGCCAGCAGTCCCCAGACAGGGTACAATGAGCAGTTCTTC. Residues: CASSPQTGYNEQFF.

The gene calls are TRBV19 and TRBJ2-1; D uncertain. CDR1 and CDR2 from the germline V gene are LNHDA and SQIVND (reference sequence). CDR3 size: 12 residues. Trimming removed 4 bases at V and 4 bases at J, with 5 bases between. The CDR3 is CASSRQYNEQFF. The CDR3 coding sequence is TGTGCCAGTAGTAGACAATACAATGAGCAGTTCTTC.

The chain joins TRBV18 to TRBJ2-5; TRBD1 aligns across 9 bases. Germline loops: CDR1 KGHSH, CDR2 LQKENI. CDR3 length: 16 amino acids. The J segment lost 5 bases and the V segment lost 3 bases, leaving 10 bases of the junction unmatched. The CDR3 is CASSPVTGGVRETQYF. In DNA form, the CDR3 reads TGTGCCAGCTCACCCGTCACAGGGGGCGTTAGGGAGACCCAGTACTTC.

The CDR3 DNA is TGTGCCACCAGCAGAGAAGACGGGAGACCCAAAAACATTCAGTACTTC. As protein: CATSREDGRPKNIQYF. The chain recombines TRBV15 with TRBJ2-4, with TRBD2 as a possible D gene (6 bases). This CDR3 has 16 residues. Trimming removed 0 bases from V and 2 bases from J, with 11 bases in between. Germline loops: CDR1 LNHNV, CDR2 YYDKDF (reference sequence).

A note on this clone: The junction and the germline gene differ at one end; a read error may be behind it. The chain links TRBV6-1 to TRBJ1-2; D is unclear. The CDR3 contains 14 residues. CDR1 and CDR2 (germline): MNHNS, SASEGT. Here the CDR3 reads CASSDGSMEGRSSF. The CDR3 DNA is TGTGCCAGCAGTGACGGGTCTATGGAGGGAAGATCATCCTTC.

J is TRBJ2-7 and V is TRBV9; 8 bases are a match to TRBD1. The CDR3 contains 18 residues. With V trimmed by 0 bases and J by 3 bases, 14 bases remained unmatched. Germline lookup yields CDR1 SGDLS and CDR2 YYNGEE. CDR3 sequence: CASSVGAPDRGINYEQYF. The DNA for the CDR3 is TGTGCCAGCAGCGTAGGGGCCCCCGACAGGGGTATAAACTACGAGCAGTACTTC.

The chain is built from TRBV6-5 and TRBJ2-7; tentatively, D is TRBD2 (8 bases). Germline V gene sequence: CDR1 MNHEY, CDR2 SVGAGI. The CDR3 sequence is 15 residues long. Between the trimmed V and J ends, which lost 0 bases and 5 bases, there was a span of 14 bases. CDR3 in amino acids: CASSYSPGGGDEQYF. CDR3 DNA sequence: TGTGCCAGCAGTTACTCCCCGGGAGGGGGCGACGAGCAGTACTTC.

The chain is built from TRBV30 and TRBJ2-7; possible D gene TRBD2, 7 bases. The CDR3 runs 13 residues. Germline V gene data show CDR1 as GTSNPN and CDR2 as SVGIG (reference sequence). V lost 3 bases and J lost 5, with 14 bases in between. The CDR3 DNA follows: TGTGCCTGGAGCCGAGGGGGGGAGAACGAGCAGTACTTC. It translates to CAWSRGGENEQYF.

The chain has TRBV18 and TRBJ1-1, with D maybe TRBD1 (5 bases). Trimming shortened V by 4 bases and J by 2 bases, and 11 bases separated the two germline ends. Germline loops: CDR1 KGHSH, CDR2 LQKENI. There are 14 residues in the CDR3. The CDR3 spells CASSQNRINTEAFF. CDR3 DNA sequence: TGTGCCAGCTCACAAAACAGGATCAACACTGAAGCTTTCTTT. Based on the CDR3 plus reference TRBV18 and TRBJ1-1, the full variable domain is NAGVMQNPRHLVRRRGQEARLRCSPMKGHSHVYWYRQLPEEGLKFMVYLQKENIIDESGMPKERFSAEFPKEGPSILRIQQVVRGDSAAYFCASSQNRINTEAFFGQGTRLTVV.

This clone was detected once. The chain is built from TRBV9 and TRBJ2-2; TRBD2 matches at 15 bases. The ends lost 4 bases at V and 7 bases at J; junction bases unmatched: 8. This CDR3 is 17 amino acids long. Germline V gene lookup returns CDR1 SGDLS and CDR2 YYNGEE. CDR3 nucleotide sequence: TGTGCCAGCAGCCCCCGGACTAGCGGGAGGGCCGTCGGGGAGCTGTTTTTT. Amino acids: CASSPRTSGRAVGELFF. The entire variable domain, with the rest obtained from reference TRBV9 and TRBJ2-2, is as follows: DSGVTQTPKHLITATGQRVTLRCSPRSGDLSVYWYQQSLDQGLQFLIQYYNGEERAKGNILERFSAQQFPDLHSELNLSSLELGDSALYFCASSPRTSGRAVGELFFGEGSRLTVL.

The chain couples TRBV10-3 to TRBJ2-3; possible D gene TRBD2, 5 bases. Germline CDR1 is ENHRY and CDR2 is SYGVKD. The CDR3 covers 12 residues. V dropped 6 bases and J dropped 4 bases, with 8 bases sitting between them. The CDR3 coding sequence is TGTGCCATCAGCAAGGGAGCAGATACGCAGTATTTT. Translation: CAISKGADTQYF.

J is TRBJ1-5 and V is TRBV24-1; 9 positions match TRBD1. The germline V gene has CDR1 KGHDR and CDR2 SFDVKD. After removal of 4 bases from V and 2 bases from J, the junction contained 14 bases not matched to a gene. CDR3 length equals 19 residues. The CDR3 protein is CATSDSGTGLFDGNQPQHF. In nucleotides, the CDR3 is TGTGCCACCAGTGACTCCGGGACAGGGTTGTTCGATGGCAATCAGCCCCAGCATTTT.

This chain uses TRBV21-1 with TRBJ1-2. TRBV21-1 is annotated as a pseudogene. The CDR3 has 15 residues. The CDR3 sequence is CASSKVEGGNYGYTF. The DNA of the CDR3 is TGTGCCAGCAGCAAAGTGGAGGGTGGTAACTATGGCTACACCTTC.

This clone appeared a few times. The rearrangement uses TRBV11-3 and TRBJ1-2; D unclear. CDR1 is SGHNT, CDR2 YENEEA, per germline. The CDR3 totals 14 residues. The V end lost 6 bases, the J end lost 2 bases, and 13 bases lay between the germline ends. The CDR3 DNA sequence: TGTGCCAGCAGTGAGGGTAATGTCAACTATGGCTACACCTTC. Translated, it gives CASSEGNVNYGYTF.